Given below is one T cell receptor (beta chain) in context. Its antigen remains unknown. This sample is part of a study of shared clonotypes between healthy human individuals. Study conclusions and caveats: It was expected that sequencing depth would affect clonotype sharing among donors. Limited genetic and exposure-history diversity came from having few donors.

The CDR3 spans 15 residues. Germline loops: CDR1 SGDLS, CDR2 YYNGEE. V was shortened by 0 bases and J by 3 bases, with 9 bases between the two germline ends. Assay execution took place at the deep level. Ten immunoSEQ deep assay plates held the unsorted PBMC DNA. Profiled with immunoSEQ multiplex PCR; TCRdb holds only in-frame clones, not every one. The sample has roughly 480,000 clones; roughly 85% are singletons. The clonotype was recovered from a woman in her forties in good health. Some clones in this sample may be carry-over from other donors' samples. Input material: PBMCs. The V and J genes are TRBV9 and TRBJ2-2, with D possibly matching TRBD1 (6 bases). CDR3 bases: TGTGCCAGCAGCGTAGCCGCAGGGGACACCGGGGAGCTGTTTTTT. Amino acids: CASSVAAGDTGELFF.